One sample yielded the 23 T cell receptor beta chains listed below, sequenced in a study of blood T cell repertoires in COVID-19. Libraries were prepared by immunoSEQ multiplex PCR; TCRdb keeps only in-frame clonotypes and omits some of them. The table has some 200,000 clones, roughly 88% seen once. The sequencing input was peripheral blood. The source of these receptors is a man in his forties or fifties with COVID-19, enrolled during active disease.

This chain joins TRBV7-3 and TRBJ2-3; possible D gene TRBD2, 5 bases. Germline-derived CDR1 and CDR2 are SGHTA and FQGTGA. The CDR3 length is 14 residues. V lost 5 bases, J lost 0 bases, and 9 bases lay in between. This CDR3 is CASSPGISTDTQYF. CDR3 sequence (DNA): TGTGCCAGCAGCCCGGGAATAAGCACAGATACGCAGTATTTT. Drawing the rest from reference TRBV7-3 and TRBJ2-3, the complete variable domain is GAGVSQTPSNKVTEKGKYVELRCDPISGHTALYWYRQSLGQGPEFLIYFQGTGAADDSGLPNDRFFAVRPEGSVSTLKIQRTERGDSAVYLCASSPGISTDTQYFGPGTRLTVL.

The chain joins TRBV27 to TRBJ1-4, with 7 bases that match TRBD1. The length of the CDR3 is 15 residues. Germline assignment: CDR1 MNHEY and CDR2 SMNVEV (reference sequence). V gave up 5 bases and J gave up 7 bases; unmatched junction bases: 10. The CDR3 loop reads CASSPNRGGFEKLFF. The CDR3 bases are TGTGCCAGCAGTCCAAACAGGGGTGGGTTTGAAAAACTGTTTTTT. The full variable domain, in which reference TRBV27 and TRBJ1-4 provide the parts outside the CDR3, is EAQVTQNPRYLITVTGKKLTVTCSQNMNHEYMSWYRQDPGLGLRQIYYSMNVEVTDKGDVPEGYKVSRKEKRNFPLILESPSPNQTSLYFCASSPNRGGFEKLFFGSGTQLSVL.

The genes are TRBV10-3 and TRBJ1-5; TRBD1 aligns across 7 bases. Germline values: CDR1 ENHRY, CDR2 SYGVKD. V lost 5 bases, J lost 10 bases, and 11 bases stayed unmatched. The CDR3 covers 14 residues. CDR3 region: CAISRDRALIPQHF. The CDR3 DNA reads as TGTGCCATCAGTAGGGACAGAGCCCTCATCCCCCAGCATTTT.

CDR3 nucleotides: TGTGCCAGCAGTGAAGCGCTGCAACAAGCGGGAGCCGGAAACATTCAGTACTTC. The encoded protein is CASSEALQQAGAGNIQYF. The gene calls are TRBV2 and TRBJ2-4, with 8 positions matching TRBD2. Trimming took 0 bases from V and 6 from J; bases not matched to a gene: 13. CDR1 and CDR2 (germline): SNHLY, FYNNEI. This CDR3 has 18 amino acids.

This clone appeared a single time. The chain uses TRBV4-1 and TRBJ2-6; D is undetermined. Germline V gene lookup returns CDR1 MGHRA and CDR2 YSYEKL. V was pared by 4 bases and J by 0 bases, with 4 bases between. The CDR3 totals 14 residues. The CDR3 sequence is CASSLYSGANVLTF. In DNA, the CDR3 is TGCGCCAGCAGCCTATACTCTGGGGCCAACGTCCTGACTTTC.

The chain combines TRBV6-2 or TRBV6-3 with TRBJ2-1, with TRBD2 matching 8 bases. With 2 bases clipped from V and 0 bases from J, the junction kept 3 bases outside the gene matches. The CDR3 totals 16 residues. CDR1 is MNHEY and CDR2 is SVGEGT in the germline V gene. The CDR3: CASSYLSGSSYNEQFF. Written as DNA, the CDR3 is TGTGCCAGCAGTTACCTCAGCGGGAGCTCCTACAATGAGCAGTTCTTC.

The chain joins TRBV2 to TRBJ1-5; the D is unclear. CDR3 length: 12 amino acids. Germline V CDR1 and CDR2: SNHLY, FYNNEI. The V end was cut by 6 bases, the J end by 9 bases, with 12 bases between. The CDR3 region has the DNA TGTGCCAGCAGGCCCGAGGAGGGGCCCCAGCATTTT. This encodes CASRPEEGPQHF.

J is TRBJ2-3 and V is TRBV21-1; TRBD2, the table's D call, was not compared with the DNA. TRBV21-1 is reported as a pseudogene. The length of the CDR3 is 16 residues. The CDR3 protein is CASNPLVEFSTDTQYF. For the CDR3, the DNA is TGTGCCAGCAACCCTTTAGTCGAGTTTTCCACAGATACGCAGTATTTT.

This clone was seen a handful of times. In DNA, the CDR3 is TGCAGCGCCGTAGGGGTGGTGAAAGCTTTCTTT. It is translated as CSAVGVVKAFF. The chain has TRBV29-1 and TRBJ1-1; D might be TRBD1 (5 bases). V dropped 7 bases and J dropped 9 bases, with 15 bases sitting between them. Looked up from germline, CDR1 is SQVTM and CDR2 is ANQGSEA. The CDR3 has 11 amino acids.

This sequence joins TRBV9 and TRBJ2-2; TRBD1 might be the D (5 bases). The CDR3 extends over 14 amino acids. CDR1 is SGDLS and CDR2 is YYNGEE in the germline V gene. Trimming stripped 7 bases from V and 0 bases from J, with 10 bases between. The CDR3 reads CASSDSTNTGELFF. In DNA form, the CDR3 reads TGTGCCAGCTCCGACAGCACGAACACCGGGGAGCTGTTTTTT.

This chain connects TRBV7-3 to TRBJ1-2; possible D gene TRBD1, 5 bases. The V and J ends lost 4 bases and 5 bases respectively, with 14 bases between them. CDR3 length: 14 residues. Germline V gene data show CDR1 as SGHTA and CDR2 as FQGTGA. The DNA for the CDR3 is TGTGCCAGCAGCTCCCATGGGGCAAAGTATGGCTACACCTTC. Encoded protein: CASSSHGAKYGYTF. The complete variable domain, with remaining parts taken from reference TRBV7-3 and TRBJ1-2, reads GAGVSQTPSNKVTEKGKYVELRCDPISGHTALYWYRQSLGQGPEFLIYFQGTGAADDSGLPNDRFFAVRPEGSVSTLKIQRTERGDSAVYLCASSSHGAKYGYTFGSGTRLTVV.

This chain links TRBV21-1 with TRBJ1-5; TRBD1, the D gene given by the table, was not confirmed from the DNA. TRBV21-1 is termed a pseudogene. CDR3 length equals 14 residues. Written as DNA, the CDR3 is TGTGCCAGCATCTCGGACAGGGTGCGTCAGCCCCAGCATTTT. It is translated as CASISDRVRQPQHF.

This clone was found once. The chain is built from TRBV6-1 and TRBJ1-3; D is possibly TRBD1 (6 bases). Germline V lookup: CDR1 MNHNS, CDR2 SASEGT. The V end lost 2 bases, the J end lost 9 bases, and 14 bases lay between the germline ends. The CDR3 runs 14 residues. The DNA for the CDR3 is TGTGCCAGCAGTGAATGGGCTGGGGGCTCCACCATATATTTT. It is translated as CASSEWAGGSTIYF.

The CDR3 DNA follows: TGTGCCAGTAGAACCGGGACAGCCCTCTATCAGCCCCAGCATTTT. This gives the protein CASRTGTALYQPQHF. The V call is TRBV19, the J call TRBJ1-5; 7 nucleotides line up with TRBD1. V shed 6 bases, J shed 5 bases, and the junction held 10 bases outside the gene matches. This CDR3 spans 15 amino acids. In germline, CDR1 is LNHDA, CDR2 SQIVND (reference sequence).

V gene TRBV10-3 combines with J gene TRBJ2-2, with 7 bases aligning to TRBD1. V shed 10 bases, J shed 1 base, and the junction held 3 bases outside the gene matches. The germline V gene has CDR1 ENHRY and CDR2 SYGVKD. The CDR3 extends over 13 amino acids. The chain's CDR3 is CASNRGNTGELFF. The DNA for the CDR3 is TGTGCCAGCAACAGGGGGAACACCGGGGAGCTGTTTTTT.

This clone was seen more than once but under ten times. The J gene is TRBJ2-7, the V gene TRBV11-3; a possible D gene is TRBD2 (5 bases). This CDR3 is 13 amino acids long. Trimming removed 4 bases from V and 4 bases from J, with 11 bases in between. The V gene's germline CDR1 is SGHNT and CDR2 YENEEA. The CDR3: CASSYRDPYEQYF. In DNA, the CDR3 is TGTGCCAGCAGCTACCGGGATCCATACGAGCAGTACTTC. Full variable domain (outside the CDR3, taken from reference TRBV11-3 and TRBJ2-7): EAGVVQSPRYKIIEKKQPVAFWCNPISGHNTLYWYLQNLGQGPELLIRYENEEAVDDSQLPKDRFSAERLKGVDSTLKIQPAELGDSAVYLCASSYRDPYEQYFGPGTRLTVT.

The CDR3 coding sequence is TGTGCCACCAGTGACCGGGGACTAGCGGGAGATGGGGCAGAGCAGTACTTC. It specifies CATSDRGLAGDGAEQYF. J is TRBJ2-7 and V is TRBV24-1; 14 bases match TRBD2. Losses at the gene ends were 4 bases for V and 7 bases for J; bases not matched to a gene: 11. CDR1 is KGHDR and CDR2 is SFDVKD in the germline V gene. CDR3 length: 17 residues.

In DNA, the CDR3 is TGTGCCAGCAGCCCAACAGGTAGCTCCTACAATGAGCAGTTCTTC. Its translation is CASSPTGSSYNEQFF. The chain employs TRBV14 and TRBJ2-1, with D maybe TRBD1 (5 bases). Germline assignment: CDR1 SGHDN and CDR2 FVKESK. Trimming pared 4 bases from V and 0 bases from J, leaving 10 bases between. The CDR3 totals 15 residues. Variable domain in full (rest from reference TRBV14 and TRBJ2-1): EAGVTQFPSHSVIEKGQTVTLRCDPISGHDNLYWYRRVMGKEIKFLLHFVKESKQDESGMPNNRFLAERTGGTYSTLKVQPAELEDSGVYFCASSPTGSSYNEQFFGPGTRLTVL.

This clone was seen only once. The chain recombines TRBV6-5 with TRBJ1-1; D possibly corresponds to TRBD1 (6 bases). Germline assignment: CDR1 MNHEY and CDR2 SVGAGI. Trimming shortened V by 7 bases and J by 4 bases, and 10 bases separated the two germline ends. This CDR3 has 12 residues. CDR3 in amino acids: CASNRGGTEAFF. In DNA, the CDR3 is TGTGCCAGCAATAGGGGGGGCACTGAAGCTTTCTTT.

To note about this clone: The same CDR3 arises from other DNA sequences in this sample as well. This CDR3 is CASSLLNTGELFF. Written as DNA, the CDR3 is TGTGCCAGCAGCTTACTTAACACCGGGGAGCTGTTTTTT. J is TRBJ2-2 and V is TRBV11-3; D remains unclear. V was pared by 2 bases and J by 2 bases, with 3 bases between. CDR3 length: 13 residues. Germline values: CDR1 SGHNT, CDR2 YENEEA.

CDR3 sequence (DNA): TGTGCCAGCTCACAGGGGATCAACAATGAGCAGTTCTTC. Translation gives CASSQGINNEQFF. The genes are TRBV18 and TRBJ2-1, with TRBD1 as a possible D gene (5 bases). V lost 4 bases, J lost 5 bases, and 9 bases lay in between. CDR1 and CDR2 from the germline V gene are KGHSH and LQKENI. This CDR3 has 13 amino acids. The variable domain in full, completed from reference TRBV18 and TRBJ2-1, reads NAGVMQNPRHLVRRRGQEARLRCSPMKGHSHVYWYRQLPEEGLKFMVYLQKENIIDESGMPKERFSAEFPKEGPSILRIQQVVRGDSAAYFCASSQGINNEQFFGPGTRLTVL.

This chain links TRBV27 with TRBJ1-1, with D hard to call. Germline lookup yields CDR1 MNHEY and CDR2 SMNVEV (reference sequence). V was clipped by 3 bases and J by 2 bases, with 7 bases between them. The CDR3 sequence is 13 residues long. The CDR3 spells CASSLNSNTEAFF. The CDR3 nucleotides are TGTGCCAGCAGTTTGAACAGCAACACTGAAGCTTTCTTT.

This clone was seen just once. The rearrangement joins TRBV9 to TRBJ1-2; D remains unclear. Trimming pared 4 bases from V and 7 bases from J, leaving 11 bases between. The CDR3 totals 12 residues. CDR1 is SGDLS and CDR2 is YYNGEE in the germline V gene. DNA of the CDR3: TGTGCCAGCAGCTTTAACTCGGGTGGCTACACCTTC. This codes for CASSFNSGGYTF.